This TCR beta chain was found in a study of cytotoxic CD8 clonotypes in ibrutinib-treated CLL. Study in general: The subjects consisted of 11 relapsed/refractory and some 15 treatment-naive individuals, with 17 IGHV unmutated. Findings and limits, study-wide: Pretreatment clonality was elevated relative to age-matched healthy donors and paralleled circulating CD8+ T-cell counts.

Genomic DNA in an amount of roughly 2 micrograms was extracted from cryopreserved PBMCs and used for the preparation of TCR beta libraries. The V end lost 10 bases, the J end lost 0 bases, and 16 bases lay between the germline ends. The CDR3 sequence is 14 residues long. Germline V lookup: CDR1 MNHEY, CDR2 SVGAGI. As to this clone: The antigen remains undetermined.

The repertoire was sequenced with immunoSEQ multiplex PCR; TCRdb's copy has only in-frame clones and lacks some. This table holds approximately 92,000 clones, around 77% found once. This clonotype originated in a human donor with chronic lymphocytic leukemia. The J gene is TRBJ2-7, the V gene TRBV6-5, with D hard to call. The sequences come from PBMCs, collected after 24 months of ibrutinib treatment. The CDR3 DNA sequence: TGTGCCACAACTTGGCCCCACTCCTCCTACGAGCAGTACTTC. Its protein is CATTWPHSSYEQYF.